Detailed here is one T cell receptor (beta chain). Here immunoSEQ multiplex PCR was the method, and the copy in TCRdb shows in-frame clones only, minus some. The data show approximately 2,200 clones, with about 90% seen just once and about 3.5% held by the top ten. Patients with a history of multiple malignancies were excluded. Marked H&E slides guided macrodissection of tumor areas from several unstained, deparaffinized approximately 9.9 um sections. Germline V gene data show CDR1 as KGHSH and CDR2 as LQKENI. CDR3 length: 15 amino acids. The trim removed 0 bases at V and 10 bases at J, leaving 8 bases unmatched. The entry originates in a study of T cells in lung cancer brain metastases.

The specimen was tumor tissue from the primary lung tumor. This sequence joins TRBV18 and TRBJ2-2; 7 nucleotides match TRBD2. The sequence came from a man between 65 and 85 years old with non-small cell lung cancer. The CDR3 is CASSPPGGKEKELFF. For the CDR3, the DNA is TGTGCCAGCTCACCACCGGGAGGGAAGGAGAAGGAGCTGTTTTTT.